Listed below are T cell receptor beta chains from one sample, sequenced in a study of neoadjuvant anti-PD-1 for oral cavity cancer. Assay: immunoSEQ multiplex PCR; the TCRdb copy retains only in-frame clones and omits some. The repertoire has roughly 5,800 clones, around half of them found once; the top ten carry around 7%. The sequencing used tumor tissue, collected after nivolumab (anti-PD-1) treatment. The receptors come from a person between 40 and 85 years old with oral cavity squamous cell carcinoma. The CDR3 runs from the conserved cysteine through the conserved F or W. Each record gives: J gene, V gene, D gene, clone size, CDR3 DNA, CDR3 protein. A D gene is named only where the DNA matches it firmly. Size values are once, few and many counts, or a class for expanded clones, and some rows have none.

j_gene: TRBJ2-1
v_gene: TRBV29-1
d_gene: .
abundance: .
CDR3nt: TGCAGCGTTCAGGGTAATGAGCAGTTCTTC
CDR3aa: CSVQGNEQFF

j_gene: TRBJ1-1
v_gene: TRBV30
d_gene: .
abundance: .
CDR3nt: TGTGCCTGGAGTCCCAGGGCAGGAAACACTGAAGCTTTCTTT
CDR3aa: CAWSPRAGNTEAFF

j_gene: TRBJ1-5
v_gene: TRBV30
d_gene: .
abundance: .
CDR3nt: TGTGCCTGGAGGGGACATCCGAATCAGCCCCAGCATTTT
CDR3aa: CAWRGHPNQPQHF

j_gene: TRBJ2-7
v_gene: TRBV18
d_gene: TRBD1
abundance: once
CDR3nt: TGTGCCACAAACCCCAGGGGGCAGGACGAGCAGTACTTC
CDR3aa: CATNPRGQDEQYF

j_gene: TRBJ2-3
v_gene: TRBV6-6
d_gene: .
abundance: .
CDR3nt: TGTGCCAGCAGTTACTCGATCGTGGGGTTCACAGATACGCAGTATTTT
CDR3aa: CASSYSIVGFTDTQYF

j_gene: TRBJ2-5
v_gene: TRBV6-5
d_gene: .
abundance: .
CDR3nt: TGTGCCAGCAGTTACCTAGGGCAAGAGACCCAGTACTTC
CDR3aa: CASSYLGQETQYF

j_gene: TRBJ2-5
v_gene: TRBV27
d_gene: TRBD2
abundance: large
CDR3nt: TGTGCCAGCAGTTTATCGGCGAGCGGGACGGGGGAGACCCAGTACTTC
CDR3aa: CASSLSASGTGETQYF

j_gene: TRBJ2-1
v_gene: TRBV11-2
d_gene: .
abundance: .
CDR3nt: TGTGCCAGCAGCTTGTACGTCTCCAATGAGCAGTTCTTC
CDR3aa: CASSLYVSNEQFF

j_gene: TRBJ2-1
v_gene: TRBV6-5
d_gene: TRBD2
abundance: .
CDR3nt: TGTGCCAGCGGGGGGGAACGGGACAATGAGCAGTTCTTC
CDR3aa: CASGGERDNEQFF

j_gene: TRBJ2-1
v_gene: TRBV20-1
d_gene: .
abundance: .
CDR3nt: TGCAGTGCGGGCCTCTACAATGAGCAGTTCTTC
CDR3aa: CSAGLYNEQFF

j_gene: TRBJ1-6
v_gene: TRBV5-1
d_gene: TRBD1
abundance: .
CDR3nt: TGCGCCCGCAGCTTGGGGGGGACAGGGGGAGCCTCACCCCTCCACTTT
CDR3aa: CARSLGGTGGASPLHF

j_gene: TRBJ1-4
v_gene: TRBV6-5
d_gene: TRBD1
abundance: once
CDR3nt: TGTGCCAGCAGTTTCGGACGGACAGGGAAGAATGAAAAACTGTTTTTT
CDR3aa: CASSFGRTGKNEKLFF

j_gene: TRBJ2-2
v_gene: TRBV19
d_gene: .
abundance: few
CDR3nt: TGTGCCAGTACCAAATCCCTCACACTTAACACCGGGGAGCTGTTTTTT
CDR3aa: CASTKSLTLNTGELFF

j_gene: TRBJ2-4
v_gene: TRBV6-1
d_gene: .
abundance: .
CDR3nt: TGTGCCAGCAGTGCAAGGGACAATCAGTTGAGGTCGGCCAAAAACATTCAGTACTTC
CDR3aa: CASSARDNQLRSAKNIQYF

j_gene: TRBJ2-7
v_gene: TRBV6-5
d_gene: .
abundance: few
CDR3nt: TGTGCCAGCAGTTCGCCAGTCTCCTACGAGCAGTACTTC
CDR3aa: CASSSPVSYEQYF

j_gene: TRBJ2-2
v_gene: TRBV11-3
d_gene: .
abundance: .
CDR3nt: TGTGCCAGCAGGGCAAGCCCGGAAACCGGGGAGCTGTTTTTT
CDR3aa: CASRASPETGELFF

j_gene: TRBJ2-7
v_gene: TRBV27
d_gene: TRBD1
abundance: .
CDR3nt: TGTGCCAGCAAGTTGCTTCCGGGACAGGGGATCTACGAGCAGTACTTC
CDR3aa: CASKLLPGQGIYEQYF